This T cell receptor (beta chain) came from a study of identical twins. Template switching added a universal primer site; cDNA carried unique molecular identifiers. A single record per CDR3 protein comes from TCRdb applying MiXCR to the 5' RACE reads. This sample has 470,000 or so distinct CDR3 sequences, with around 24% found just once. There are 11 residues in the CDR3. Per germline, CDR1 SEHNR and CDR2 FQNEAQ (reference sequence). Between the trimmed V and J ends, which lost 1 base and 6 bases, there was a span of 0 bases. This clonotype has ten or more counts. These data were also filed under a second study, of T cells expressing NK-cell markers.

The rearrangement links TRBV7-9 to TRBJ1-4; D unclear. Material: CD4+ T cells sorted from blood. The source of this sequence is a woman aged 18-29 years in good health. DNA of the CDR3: TGTGCCAGCAGCTTAGATGAAAAACTGTTTTTT. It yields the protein CASSLDEKLFF.